One T cell receptor (beta chain) is described in this entry. Its antigen is undetermined. The sample is drawn from a study of CD8 T cell repertoires and HIV-1 epitope variants. In the study overall: Each of Twenty-five Gag and Nef epitope peptides stimulated a separate culture. Controls were a CMV, EBV and flu peptide pool, Ebola AY9 negative control, and no-peptide well. The study's findings and limits: This assay reports beta chains of antigen-expanded cells, not T cell function.

Sequencing used immunoSEQ multiplex PCR; TCRdb keeps in-frame clones, though not all of them. The sample has about 95,000 clones; roughly 77% are singletons. V was pared by 6 bases and J by 9 bases, with 15 bases between. The CDR3 has 13 amino acids. Germline CDR1 and CDR2: MNHEY and SVGAGI. Source material: uncultured baseline CD8+ T cells from peripheral blood mononuclear cells (PBMCs). The sequence was collected from a male donor with HIV. The J gene is TRBJ2-1, the V gene TRBV6-5; no definite D call. CDR3 in amino acids: CASSLPTLAEQFF. For the CDR3, the DNA is TGTGCCAGCAGCCTACCTACCTTAGCTGAGCAGTTCTTC.